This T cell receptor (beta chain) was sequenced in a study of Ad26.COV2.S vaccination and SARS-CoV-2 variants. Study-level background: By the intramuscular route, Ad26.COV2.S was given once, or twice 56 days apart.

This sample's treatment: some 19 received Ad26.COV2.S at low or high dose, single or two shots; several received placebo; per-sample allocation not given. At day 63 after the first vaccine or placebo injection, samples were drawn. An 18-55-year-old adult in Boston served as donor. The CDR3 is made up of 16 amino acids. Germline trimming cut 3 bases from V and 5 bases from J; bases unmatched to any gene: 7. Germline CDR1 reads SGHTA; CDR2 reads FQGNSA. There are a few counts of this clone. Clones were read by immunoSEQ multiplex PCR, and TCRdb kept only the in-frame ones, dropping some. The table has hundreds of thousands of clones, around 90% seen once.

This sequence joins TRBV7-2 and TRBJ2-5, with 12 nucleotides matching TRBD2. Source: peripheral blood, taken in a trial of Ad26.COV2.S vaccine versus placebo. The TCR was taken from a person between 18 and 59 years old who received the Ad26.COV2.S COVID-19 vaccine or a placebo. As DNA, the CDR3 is TGTGCCAGCAGCTTCCCGCTAGCGGGAGGGGGGGAGACCCAGTACTTC. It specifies CASSFPLAGGGETQYF.